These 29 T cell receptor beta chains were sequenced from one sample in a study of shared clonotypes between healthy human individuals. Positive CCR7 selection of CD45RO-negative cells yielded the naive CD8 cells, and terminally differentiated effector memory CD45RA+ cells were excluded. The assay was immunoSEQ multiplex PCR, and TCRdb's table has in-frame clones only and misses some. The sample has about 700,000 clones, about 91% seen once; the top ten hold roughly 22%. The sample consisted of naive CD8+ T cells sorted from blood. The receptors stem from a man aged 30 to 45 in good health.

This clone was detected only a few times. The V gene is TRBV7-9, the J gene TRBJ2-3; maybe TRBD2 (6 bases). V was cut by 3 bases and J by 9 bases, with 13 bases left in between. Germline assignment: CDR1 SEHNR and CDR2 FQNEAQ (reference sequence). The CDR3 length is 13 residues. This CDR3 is CASSLGTGVTQYF. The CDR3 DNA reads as TGTGCCAGCAGCTTGGGGACTGGGGTGACGCAGTATTTT.

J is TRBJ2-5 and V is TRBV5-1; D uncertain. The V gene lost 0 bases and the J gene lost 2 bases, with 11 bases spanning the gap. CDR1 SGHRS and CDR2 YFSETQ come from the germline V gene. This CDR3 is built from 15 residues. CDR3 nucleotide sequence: TGCGCCAGCAGCTTGGAATCCCCCAGTCAAGAGACCCAGTACTTC. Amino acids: CASSLESPSQETQYF.

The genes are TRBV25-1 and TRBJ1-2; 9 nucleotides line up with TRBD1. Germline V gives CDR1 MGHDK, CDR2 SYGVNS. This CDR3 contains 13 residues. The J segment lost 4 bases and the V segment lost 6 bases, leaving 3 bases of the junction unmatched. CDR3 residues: CASRGQGSYGYTF. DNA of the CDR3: TGTGCCAGCAGGGGACAGGGCAGCTATGGCTACACCTTC.

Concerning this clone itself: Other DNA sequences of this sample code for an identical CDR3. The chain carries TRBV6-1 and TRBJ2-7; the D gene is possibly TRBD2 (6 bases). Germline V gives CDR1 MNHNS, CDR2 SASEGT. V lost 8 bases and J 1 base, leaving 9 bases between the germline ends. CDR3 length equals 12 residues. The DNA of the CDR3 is TGTGCCAGCCCGGGGGATTCCTACGAGCAGTACTTC. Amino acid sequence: CASPGDSYEQYF.

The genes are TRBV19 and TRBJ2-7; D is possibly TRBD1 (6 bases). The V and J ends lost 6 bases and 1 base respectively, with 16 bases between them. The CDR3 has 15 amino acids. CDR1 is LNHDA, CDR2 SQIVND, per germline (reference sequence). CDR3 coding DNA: TGTGCCAGTAGGATGTCCGGGACATCGTCCTACGAGCAGTACTTC. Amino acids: CASRMSGTSSYEQYF.

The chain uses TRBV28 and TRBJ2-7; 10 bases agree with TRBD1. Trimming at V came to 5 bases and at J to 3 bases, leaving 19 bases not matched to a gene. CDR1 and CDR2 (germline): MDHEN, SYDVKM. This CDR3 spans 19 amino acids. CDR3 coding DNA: TGTGCCAGCAGTCATCGGGACAGGGGCTTTATTGTGGGGCTCTACGAGCAGTACTTC. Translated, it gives CASSHRDRGFIVGLYEQYF.

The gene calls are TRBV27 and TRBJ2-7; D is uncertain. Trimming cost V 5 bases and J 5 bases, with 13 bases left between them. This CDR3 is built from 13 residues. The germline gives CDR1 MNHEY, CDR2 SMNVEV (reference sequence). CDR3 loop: CASSLMPYHEQYF. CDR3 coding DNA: TGTGCCAGCAGTCTAATGCCCTACCACGAGCAGTACTTC.

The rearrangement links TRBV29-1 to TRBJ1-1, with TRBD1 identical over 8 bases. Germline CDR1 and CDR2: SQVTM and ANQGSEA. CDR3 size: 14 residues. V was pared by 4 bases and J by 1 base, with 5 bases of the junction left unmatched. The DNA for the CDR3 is TGCAGCGTTGCTAGGGGGACAGGGAACACTGAAGCTTTCTTT. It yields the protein CSVARGTGNTEAFF.

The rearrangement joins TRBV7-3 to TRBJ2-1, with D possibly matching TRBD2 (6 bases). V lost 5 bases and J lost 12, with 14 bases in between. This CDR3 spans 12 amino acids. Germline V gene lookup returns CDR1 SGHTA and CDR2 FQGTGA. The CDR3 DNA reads TGTGCCAGCAGCAACAGTGGGGGGAGGCAGTTCTTC. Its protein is CASSNSGGRQFF. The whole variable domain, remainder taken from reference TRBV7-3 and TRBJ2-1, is GAGVSQTPSNKVTEKGKYVELRCDPISGHTALYWYRQSLGQGPEFLIYFQGTGAADDSGLPNDRFFAVRPEGSVSTLKIQRTERGDSAVYLCASSNSGGRQFFGPGTRLTVL.

The CDR3 sequence is CSVRTGRSPIEQYF. The DNA for the CDR3 is TGCAGCGTTCGCACGGGCCGGAGTCCTATAGAGCAGTACTTC. The chain links TRBV29-1 to TRBJ2-7; D gene ambiguous. V lost 5 bases to trimming and J lost 7 bases, with 21 bases between them. Germline V gene data show CDR1 as SQVTM and CDR2 as ANQGSEA. The CDR3 consists of 14 residues.

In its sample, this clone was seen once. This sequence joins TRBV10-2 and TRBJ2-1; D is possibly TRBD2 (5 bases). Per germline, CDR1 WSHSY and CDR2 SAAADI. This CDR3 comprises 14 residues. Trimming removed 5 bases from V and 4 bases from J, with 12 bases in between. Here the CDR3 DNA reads TGCGCCAGCAGTTGGAGCGGTCCTTACAATGAGCAGTTCTTC. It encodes CASSWSGPYNEQFF.

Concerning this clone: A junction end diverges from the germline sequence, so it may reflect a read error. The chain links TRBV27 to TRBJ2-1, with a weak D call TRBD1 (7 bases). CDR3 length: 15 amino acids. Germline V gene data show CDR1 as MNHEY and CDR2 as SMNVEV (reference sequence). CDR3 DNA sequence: TGTGCCAGCAGCCGCGGGACAGAATCCTTCAATGAGCAGTTCTTC. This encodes CASSRGTESFNEQFF.

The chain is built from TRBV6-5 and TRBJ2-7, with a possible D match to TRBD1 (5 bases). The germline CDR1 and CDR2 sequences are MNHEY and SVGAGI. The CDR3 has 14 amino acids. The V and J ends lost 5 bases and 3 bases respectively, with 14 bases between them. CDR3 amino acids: CASSADGHSYEQYF. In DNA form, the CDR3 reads TGTGCCAGCAGTGCGGACGGACACAGCTACGAGCAGTACTTC.

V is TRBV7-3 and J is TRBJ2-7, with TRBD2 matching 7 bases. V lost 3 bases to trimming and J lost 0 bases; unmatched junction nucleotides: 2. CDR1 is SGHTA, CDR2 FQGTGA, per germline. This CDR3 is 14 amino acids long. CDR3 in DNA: TGTGCCAGCAGCTTCCTAGCGGCCTCCTACGAGCAGTACTTC. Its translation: CASSFLAASYEQYF. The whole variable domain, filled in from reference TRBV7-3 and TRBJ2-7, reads GAGVSQTPSNKVTEKGKYVELRCDPISGHTALYWYRQSLGQGPEFLIYFQGTGAADDSGLPNDRFFAVRPEGSVSTLKIQRTERGDSAVYLCASSFLAASYEQYFGPGTRLTVT.

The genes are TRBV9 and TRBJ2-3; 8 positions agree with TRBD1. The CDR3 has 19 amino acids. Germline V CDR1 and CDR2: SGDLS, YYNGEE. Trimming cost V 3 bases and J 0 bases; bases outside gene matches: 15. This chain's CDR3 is CASSGSGHIQGASTDTQYF. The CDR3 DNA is TGTGCCAGCAGCGGCTCGGGACATATCCAGGGGGCTAGCACAGATACGCAGTATTTT.

CDR3 bases: TGTGCCAGCAGCCATATCCGGGACACACACAATGGCTACACCTTC. Protein product: CASSHIRDTHNGYTF. The rearrangement links TRBV11-2 to TRBJ1-2; perhaps TRBD1 as D (6 bases). The CDR3 covers 15 residues. CDR1 and CDR2 from the germline V gene are SGHAT and FQNNGV. V was cut by 5 bases and J by 6 bases, with 19 bases left in between.

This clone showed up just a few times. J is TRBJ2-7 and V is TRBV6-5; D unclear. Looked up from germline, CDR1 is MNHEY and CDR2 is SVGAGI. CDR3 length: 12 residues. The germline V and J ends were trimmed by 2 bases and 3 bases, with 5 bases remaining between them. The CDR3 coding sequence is TGTGCCAGCAGTTACAACAGCTACGAGCAGTACTTC. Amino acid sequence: CASSYNSYEQYF.

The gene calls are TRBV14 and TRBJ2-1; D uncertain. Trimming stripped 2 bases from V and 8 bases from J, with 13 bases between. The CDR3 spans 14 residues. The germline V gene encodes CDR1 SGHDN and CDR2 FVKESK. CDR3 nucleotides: TGTGCCAGCAGCCAAACCCGGTGGTTGGATGAGCAGTTCTTC. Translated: CASSQTRWLDEQFF.

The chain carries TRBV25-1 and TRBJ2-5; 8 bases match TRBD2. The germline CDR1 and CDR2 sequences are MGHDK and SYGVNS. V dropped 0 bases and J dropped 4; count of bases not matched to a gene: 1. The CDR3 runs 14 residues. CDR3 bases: TGTGCCAGCAGTGAATATGCGGGAGGAGAGACCCAGTACTTC. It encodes CASSEYAGGETQYF.

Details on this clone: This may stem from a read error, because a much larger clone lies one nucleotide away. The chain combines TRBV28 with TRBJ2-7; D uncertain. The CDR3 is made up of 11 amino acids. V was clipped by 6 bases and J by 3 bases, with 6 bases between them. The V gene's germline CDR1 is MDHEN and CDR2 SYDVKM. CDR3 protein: CASREHYEQYF. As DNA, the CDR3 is TGTGCCAGCAGAGAACACTACGAGCAGTACTTC.

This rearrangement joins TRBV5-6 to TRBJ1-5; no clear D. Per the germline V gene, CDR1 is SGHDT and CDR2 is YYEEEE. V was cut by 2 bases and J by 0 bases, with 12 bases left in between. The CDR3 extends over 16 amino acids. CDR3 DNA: TGTGCCAGCAGCTTCCAGACGGACCCTAGCAATCAGCCCCAGCATTTT. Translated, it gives CASSFQTDPSNQPQHF.

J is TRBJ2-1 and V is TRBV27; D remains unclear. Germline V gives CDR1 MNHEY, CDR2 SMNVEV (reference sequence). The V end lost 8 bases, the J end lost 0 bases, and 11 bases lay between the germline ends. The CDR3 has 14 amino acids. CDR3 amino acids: CASGSAGSYNEQFF. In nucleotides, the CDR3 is TGTGCCAGCGGGTCGGCCGGCTCCTACAATGAGCAGTTCTTC.

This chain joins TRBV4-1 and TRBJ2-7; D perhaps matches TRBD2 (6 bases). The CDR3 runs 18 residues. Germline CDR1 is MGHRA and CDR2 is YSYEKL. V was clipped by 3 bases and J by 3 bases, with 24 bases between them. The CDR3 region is CASSQGGQGLSGVYEQYF. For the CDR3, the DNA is TGCGCCAGCAGCCAGGGAGGACAAGGATTATCCGGCGTCTACGAGCAGTACTTC.

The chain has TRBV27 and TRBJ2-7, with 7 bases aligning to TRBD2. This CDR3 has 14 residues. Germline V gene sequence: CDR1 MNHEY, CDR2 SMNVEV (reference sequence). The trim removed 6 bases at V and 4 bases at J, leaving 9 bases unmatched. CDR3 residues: CASRRYLAEYEQYF. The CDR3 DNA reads TGTGCCAGCAGGAGGTATCTAGCGGAATACGAGCAGTACTTC.

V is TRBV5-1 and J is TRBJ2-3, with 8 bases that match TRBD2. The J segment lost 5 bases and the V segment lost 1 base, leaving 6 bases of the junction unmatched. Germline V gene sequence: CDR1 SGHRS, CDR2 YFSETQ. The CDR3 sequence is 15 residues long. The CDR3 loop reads CASSLLLAGEDTQYF. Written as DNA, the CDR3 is TGCGCCAGCAGCTTGCTCCTAGCGGGCGAAGATACGCAGTATTTT.

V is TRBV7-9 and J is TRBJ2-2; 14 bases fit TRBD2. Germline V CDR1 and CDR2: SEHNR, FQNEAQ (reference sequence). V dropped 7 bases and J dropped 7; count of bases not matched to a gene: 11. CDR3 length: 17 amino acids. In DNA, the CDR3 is TGTGCCAGCATCCCACGGGGACTAGCGGGAGAGCTCGGGGAGCTGTTTTTT. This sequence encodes CASIPRGLAGELGELFF.

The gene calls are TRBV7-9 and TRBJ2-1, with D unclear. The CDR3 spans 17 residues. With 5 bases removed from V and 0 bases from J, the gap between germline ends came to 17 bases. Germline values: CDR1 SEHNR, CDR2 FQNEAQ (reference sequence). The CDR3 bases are TGTGCCAGCAGCCGCCGTTACGACGGTAGCTCCTACAATGAGCAGTTCTTC. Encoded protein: CASSRRYDGSSYNEQFF.

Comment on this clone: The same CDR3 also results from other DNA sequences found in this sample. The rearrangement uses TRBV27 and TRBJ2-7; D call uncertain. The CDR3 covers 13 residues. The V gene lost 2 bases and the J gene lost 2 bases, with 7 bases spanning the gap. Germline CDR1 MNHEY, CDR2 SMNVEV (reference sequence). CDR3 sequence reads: CASSLDRTYEQYF. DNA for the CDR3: TGTGCCAGCAGTTTAGACCGGACCTACGAGCAGTACTTC.

CDR3 residues: CASSLAYRDRRHINEKLFF. The CDR3 bases are TGTGCCAGCAGCTTAGCATACCGGGACAGGAGACACATTAATGAAAAACTGTTTTTT. This rearrangement joins TRBV7-9 to TRBJ1-4, with 8 positions matching TRBD1. V lost 0 bases to trimming and J lost 4 bases; unmatched junction nucleotides: 13. CDR1 SEHNR and CDR2 FQNEAQ come from the germline V gene (reference sequence). The CDR3 has 19 residues.